This T cell receptor beta chain originates from a study of blood T cell repertoires in COVID-19. The junction had 9 bases not matched to a gene; V was cut back by 8 bases and J by 2 bases. The CDR3 contains 15 residues. The germline CDR1 and CDR2 sequences are MDHEN and SYDVKM. TCRdb keeps only in-frame clones here, not all; method: immunoSEQ multiplex PCR. The sample carries over 250,000 clones, roughly 90% recorded once. This chain uses TRBV28 with TRBJ2-4; TRBD1 matches 7 bases. This clonotype was obtained from a woman aged 60-75 years who had recovered from COVID-19. The sample was PBMCs or T cells enriched from blood (not recorded which). The CDR3 DNA follows: TGTGCCAGCGGGTCGGTGACAGGGCCCAAAAACATTCAGTACTTC. This gives the protein CASGSVTGPKNIQYF.